One sample yielded the 7 T cell receptor beta chains listed below, sequenced in a study of cytomegalovirus exposure and HLA in healthy donors. The PCR used 60 Vbeta and 13 Jbeta primers. Repertoires were generated with immunoSEQ multiplex PCR, while TCRdb's copy carries only in-frame clones and drops some. Of nearly 110,000 clones in the sample, around 76% were seen once. The material sequenced was PBMCs. These receptors all stem from a young man in good health and CMV-seronegative.

The chain uses TRBV5-4 and TRBJ2-7, with 9 bases identical to TRBD1. J lost 4 bases, V lost 0 bases, and 2 bases had no gene match. This CDR3 comprises 14 residues. Germline CDR1 reads SGHNT; CDR2 reads YYREEE (reference sequence). CDR3 coding DNA: TGTGCCAGCAGCTTGGACAGGGGGCTGTACGAGCAGTACTTC. Translating it yields CASSLDRGLYEQYF.

This chain joins TRBV5-1 and TRBJ2-3; D uncertain. The CDR3 contains 16 residues. The germline V gene encodes CDR1 SGHRS and CDR2 YFSETQ. Trimming removed 4 bases from V and 2 bases from J, with 17 bases in between. The CDR3 coding sequence is TGCGCCAGCAGCCCGTCAAACGGCGGTCCCACAGATACGCAGTATTTT. It codes for CASSPSNGGPTDTQYF.

CDR3 in amino acids: CASAASGLAGEQTQYF. In DNA, the CDR3 is TGCGCCAGCGCGGCCTCGGGACTAGCGGGGGAGCAGACCCAGTACTTC. The chain couples TRBV10-2 to TRBJ2-5, with TRBD2 identical over 14 bases. From germline, CDR1 is WSHSY and CDR2 SAAADI. The CDR3 totals 16 residues. With V trimmed by 8 bases and J by 6 bases, 11 bases remained unmatched.

This chain connects TRBV5-4 to TRBJ1-3; D is possibly TRBD1 (6 bases). Trimming shortened V by 4 bases and J by 5 bases, and 10 bases separated the two germline ends. Germline CDR1 is SGHNT and CDR2 is YYREEE (reference sequence). There are 13 residues in the CDR3. The CDR3 loop reads CASSQTGRNTIYF. Here the CDR3 DNA reads TGTGCCAGCAGCCAGACAGGCAGAAACACCATATATTTT. Looking up the rest from reference TRBV5-4 and TRBJ1-3 gives the full variable domain: ETGVTQSPTHLIKTRGQQVTLRCSSQSGHNTVSWYQQALGQGPQFIFQYYREEENGRGNFPPRFSGLQFPNYSSELNVNALELDDSALYLCASSQTGRNTIYFGEGSWLTVV.

V usage is TRBV7-9 and J usage is TRBJ1-2, with a possible D match to TRBD1 (6 bases). In germline, CDR1 is SEHNR, CDR2 FQNEAQ (reference sequence). V lost 5 bases, J lost 7 bases, and 20 bases lay in between. The CDR3 runs 15 residues. The chain's CDR3 is CASSPPGAPGFGYTF. DNA of the CDR3: TGTGCCAGCAGCCCACCAGGGGCACCCGGCTTTGGCTACACCTTC.

This chain joins TRBV6-1 and TRBJ1-5; D is uncertain. V was shortened by 8 bases and J by 1 base, with 6 bases between the two germline ends. Germline assignment: CDR1 MNHNS and CDR2 SASEGT. The CDR3 is 12 residues long. CDR3 nucleotides: TGTGCCAGCTCAGTGAGCAATCAGCCCCAGCATTTT. This encodes CASSVSNQPQHF.

The chain has TRBV7-2 and TRBJ2-7; no definite D call. With 8 bases removed from V and 3 bases from J, the gap between germline ends came to 14 bases. Germline values: CDR1 SGHTA, CDR2 FQGNSA. The CDR3 length is 13 residues. The CDR3, as DNA: TGTGCCAGCGCCGGTGCTCGTCTCTACGAGCAGTACTTC. Translation: CASAGARLYEQYF. Variable domain in full (rest from reference TRBV7-2 and TRBJ2-7): GAGVSQSPSNKVTEKGKDVELRCDPISGHTALYWYRQSLGQGLEFLIYFQGNSAPDKSGLPSDRFSAERTGGSVSTLTIQRTQQEDSAVYLCASAGARLYEQYFGPGTRLTVT.